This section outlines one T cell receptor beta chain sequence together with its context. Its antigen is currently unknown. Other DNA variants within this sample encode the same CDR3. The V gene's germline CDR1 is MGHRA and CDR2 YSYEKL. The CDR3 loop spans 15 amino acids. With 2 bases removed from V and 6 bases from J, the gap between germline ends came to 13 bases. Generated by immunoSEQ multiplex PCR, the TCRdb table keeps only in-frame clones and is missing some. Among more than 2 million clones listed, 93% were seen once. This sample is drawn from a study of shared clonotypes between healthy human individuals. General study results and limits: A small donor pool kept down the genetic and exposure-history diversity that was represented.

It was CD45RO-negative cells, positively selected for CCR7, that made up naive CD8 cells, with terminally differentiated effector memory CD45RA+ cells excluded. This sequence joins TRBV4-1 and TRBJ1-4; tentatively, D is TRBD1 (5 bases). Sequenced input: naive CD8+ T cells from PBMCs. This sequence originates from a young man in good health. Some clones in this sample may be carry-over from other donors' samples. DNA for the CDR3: TGCGCCAGCAGCCAATTACCCGGGACGGATGAAAAACTGTTTTTT. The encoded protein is CASSQLPGTDEKLFF.